This T cell receptor beta chain was captured in a study of blood T cell repertoires in COVID-19. Study as a whole: PBMCs, B-cell-depleted T cells, or T cells provided the cDNA or gDNA that made up the material.

The repertoire was sequenced with immunoSEQ multiplex PCR; TCRdb's copy has only in-frame clones and lacks some. The table lists 200,000 to 300,000 clones, about 90% of them singletons. CDR3 size: 13 residues. Trimming took 7 bases from V and 4 from J, leaving 11 bases between them. Germline V gives CDR1 SNHLY, CDR2 FYNNEI. Sequencing input: peripheral blood. This TCR was recovered from a person aged 18 to 35 with COVID-19, enrolled during active disease. J is TRBJ1-5 and V is TRBV2; no clear D. The CDR3 DNA is TGTGCCAGCACAGATACTATGAATCAGCCCCAGCATTTT. It specifies CASTDTMNQPQHF. Drawing the rest from reference TRBV2 and TRBJ1-5, the complete variable domain is EPEVTQTPSHQVTQMGQEVILRCVPISNHLYFYWYRQILGQKVEFLVSFYNNEISEKSEIFDDQFSVERPDGSNFTLKIRSTKLEDSAMYFCASTDTMNQPQHFGDGTRLSIL.